The next 27 T cell receptor beta chains were all read from a single sample in a study of CXCR3-negative and CXCR3-positive naive CD8 T cells. The antigens for these receptors are not known. UMI-labeled TRB cDNA libraries were prepared by 5' RACE. TCRdb reprocessed the 5' RACE reads, keeping one entry per CDR3 protein, no DNA. This table lists fewer than 90,000 distinct CDR3 sequences. Findings and caveats of the study: Naive cells with CXCR3 showed TRB CDR3s that were more hydrophobic than those in CXCR3-negative naive cells.

Sequenced sample: naive CXCR3+ CD8+ T cells from blood. Subset reported: CD45RO-CCR7+CD27+CD95- naive CD8+ T cells expressing CXCR3 (TNR3+). The receptors here all came from a human donor in good health. Some clones in this sample may be carry-over from other donors' samples.

CDR3 loop: CATSDRGGSSYNEQFF. The chain joins TRBV24-1 to TRBJ2-1; the TRBD1 assignment by TCRdb is unverifiable without DNA. The CDR3 consists of 16 residues. Germline CDR1 KGHDR, CDR2 SFDVKD.

The chain combines TRBV12-3 or TRBV12-4 with TRBJ2-3. The CDR3 loop spans 13 amino acids. This CDR3 is CASSTGVVDTQYF.

This sequence joins TRBV7-8 and TRBJ2-1. The CDR3 is 14 amino acids. CDR1 and CDR2 (germline): SGHVS, FQNEAQ. The CDR3 reads CASQLARYPDEQFF.

V usage is TRBV10-1 and J usage is TRBJ1-1. CDR1 and CDR2 from the germline V gene are WNHNN and SYGVQD (reference sequence). The CDR3 spans 13 residues. This CDR3 is CASSVKENTEAFF.

This sequence joins TRBV15 and TRBJ2-3; the D call from TCRdb, TRBD1, cannot be confirmed without DNA. This CDR3 spans 15 amino acids. Germline V lookup: CDR1 LNHNV, CDR2 YYDKDF (reference sequence). The CDR3 spells CATSNRDRETDTQYF.

The chain has TRBV7-2 and TRBJ2-7; as DNA is missing, the TRBD2 call by TCRdb cannot be tested. Germline V gene lookup returns CDR1 SGHTA and CDR2 FQGNSA. This CDR3 spans 14 amino acids. CDR3 loop: CASSPEGPVYEQYF.

This chain uses TRBV28 with TRBJ2-7; without DNA, the TCRdb call of TRBD2 cannot be checked. Germline CDR1 MDHEN, CDR2 SYDVKM. The CDR3 runs 19 residues. CDR3 residues: CASSFVLAGDLSSSYEQYF.

The chain employs TRBV4-1 and TRBJ2-7. The CDR3 runs to 13 residues. Germline assignment: CDR1 MGHRA and CDR2 YSYEKL. CDR3 amino acids: CASSQDGVYEQYF.

The chain recombines TRBV21-1 with TRBJ2-1. TRBV21-1 is described as a pseudogene. This CDR3 contains 16 residues. CDR3 region: CASSKVHNRSYNEQFF.

CDR3 region: CASSPPEAFSHEQYF. J is TRBJ2-7 and V is TRBV18. This CDR3 has 15 residues. CDR1 is KGHSH, CDR2 LQKENI, per germline.

This chain uses TRBV29-1 with TRBJ1-1. Germline CDR1 SQVTM, CDR2 ANQGSEA. The CDR3 extends over 13 amino acids. This CDR3 reads CSVTQGLNTEAFF.

The gene calls are TRBV14 and TRBJ2-7. The CDR3 has 14 residues. Germline V gene sequence: CDR1 SGHDN, CDR2 FVKESK. CDR3 in amino acids: CASSPWTGSYEQYF.

The chain combines TRBV4-1 with TRBJ2-7. CDR1 and CDR2 from the germline V gene are MGHRA and YSYEKL. The CDR3 has 13 amino acids. The CDR3 loop reads CASSQEATYEQYF.

The chain has TRBV5-1 and TRBJ1-3. Germline CDR1 is SGHRS and CDR2 is YFSETQ. This CDR3 is built from 14 residues. CDR3 residues: CASSPDGLGNTIYF. The full variable domain, completed using reference TRBV5-1 and TRBJ1-3, is KAGVTQTPRYLIKTRGQQVTLSCSPISGHRSVSWYQQTPGQGLQFLFEYFSETQRNKGNFPGRFSGRQFSNSRSEMNVSTLELGDSALYLCASSPDGLGNTIYFGEGSWLTVV.

This sequence joins TRBV28 and TRBJ2-7; TCRdb's D gene call, TRBD1, goes unchecked for lack of DNA. The CDR3 runs 14 residues. Germline CDR1 is MDHEN and CDR2 is SYDVKM. CDR3 loop: CASSLQPGQREQYF.

V is TRBV5-1 and J is TRBJ1-1. Germline V gene data show CDR1 as SGHRS and CDR2 as YFSETQ. This CDR3 is 15 amino acids long. The chain's CDR3 is CASSLGPGSNAEAFF. Full variable domain (rest looked up from reference TRBV5-1 and TRBJ1-1): KAGVTQTPRYLIKTRGQQVTLSCSPISGHRSVSWYQQTPGQGLQFLFEYFSETQRNKGNFPGRFSGRQFSNSRSEMNVSTLELGDSALYLCASSLGPGSNAEAFFGQGTRLTVV.

J is TRBJ2-1 and V is TRBV24-1. This CDR3 spans 14 amino acids. Germline V gene sequence: CDR1 KGHDR, CDR2 SFDVKD. CDR3 in amino acids: CATSDPSSYNEQFF.

The rearrangement joins TRBV29-1 to TRBJ2-2; lacking DNA, the TRBD1 call made by TCRdb goes unchecked. The CDR3 has 13 amino acids. Per germline, CDR1 SQVTM and CDR2 ANQGSEA. CDR3 protein: CSVLTGLDGELFF.

The genes are TRBV15 and TRBJ2-2. The CDR3 spans 12 residues. Germline V gene lookup returns CDR1 LNHNV and CDR2 YYDKDF (reference sequence). The CDR3 protein is CATSIYSGELFF.

V and J are TRBV28 and TRBJ1-1; TCRdb designates TRBD1, a call that cannot be tested without DNA. This CDR3 has 17 amino acids. Germline loops: CDR1 MDHEN, CDR2 SYDVKM. CDR3 sequence reads: CASSLLKEGAEDTEAFF.

The rearrangement uses TRBV30 and TRBJ2-7. The V gene's germline CDR1 is GTSNPN and CDR2 SVGIG (reference sequence). The CDR3 is made up of 12 amino acids. This CDR3 is CAWNLGSYEQYF.

The chain couples TRBV6-2 or TRBV6-3 to TRBJ2-7; TCRdb gives TRBD1 as the D gene, but with no DNA this cannot be confirmed. Germline V gives CDR1 MNHEY, CDR2 SVGEGT. The CDR3 length is 14 residues. The chain's CDR3 is CASHQDGQFYEQYF.

The CDR3 region is CASSYRGRGTDTQYF. The V and J genes are TRBV7-9 and TRBJ2-3; absent DNA, TCRdb's TRBD1 call cannot be checked. From germline, CDR1 is SEHNR and CDR2 FQNEAQ (reference sequence). There are 15 residues in the CDR3. Filled out from reference TRBV7-9 and TRBJ2-3, the complete variable domain reads DTGVSQNPRHKITKRGQNVTFRCDPISEHNRLYWYRQTLGQGPEFLTYFQNEAQLEKSRLLSDRFSAERPKGSFSTLEIQRTEQGDSAMYLCASSYRGRGTDTQYFGPGTRLTVL.

The chain recombines TRBV7-9 with TRBJ1-1. The CDR3 contains 16 residues. Per germline, CDR1 SEHNR and CDR2 FQNEAQ (reference sequence). The CDR3 sequence is CASSFLGDSMNTEAFF.

The CDR3 region is CASSRQLTDNQPQHF. V is TRBV7-8 and J is TRBJ1-5; the D gene TCRdb calls, TRBD1, cannot be checked with no DNA. Per germline, CDR1 SGHVS and CDR2 FQNEAQ. This CDR3 is built from 15 residues.

The chain employs TRBV28 and TRBJ2-7. The germline CDR1 and CDR2 sequences are MDHEN and SYDVKM. There are 15 residues in the CDR3. CDR3 sequence: CASSSIIPLEDEQYF.

The chain links TRBV4-1 to TRBJ2-1. The CDR3 covers 14 residues. CDR1 MGHRA and CDR2 YSYEKL come from the germline V gene. The CDR3 region is CASSQDLAHNEQFF.